The 14 T cell receptor beta chains below come from one sample, sequenced in a study of control samples from healthy donors and cancer patients. Method: immunoSEQ multiplex PCR; TCRdb's copy keeps in-frame clones and lacks some. This table holds about 92,000 clones, 82% found once. Sequenced material: blood. Receptor source: a woman aged 55-70 years in good health.

V is TRBV7-2 and J is TRBJ2-6; D remains ambiguous. The germline CDR1 and CDR2 sequences are SGHTA and FQGNSA. Deletions cut 5 bases from V and 2 bases from J, with 10 bases between. The CDR3 runs 15 residues. This CDR3 reads CASSPDPPGANVLTF. The CDR3 bases are TGTGCCAGCAGCCCCGATCCTCCTGGGGCCAACGTCCTGACTTTC. Drawing the rest from reference TRBV7-2 and TRBJ2-6, the complete variable domain is GAGVSQSPSNKVTEKGKDVELRCDPISGHTALYWYRQSLGQGLEFLIYFQGNSAPDKSGLPSDRFSAERTGGSVSTLTIQRTQQEDSAVYLCASSPDPPGANVLTFGAGSRLTVL.

This chain joins TRBV6-6 and TRBJ1-4, with D perhaps TRBD1 (5 bases). This CDR3 has 15 residues. The germline V and J ends were trimmed by 2 bases and 5 bases, with 12 bases remaining between them. Per germline, CDR1 MNHNY and CDR2 SVGAGI (reference sequence). Written as DNA, the CDR3 is TGTGCCAGCAGTTACGGGAGGGGAGGAAATGAAAAACTGTTTTTT. Translation: CASSYGRGGNEKLFF.

The J gene is TRBJ2-1, the V gene TRBV6-2 or TRBV6-3; 12 bases align to TRBD1. V dropped 5 bases and J dropped 8; count of bases not matched to a gene: 7. The CDR3 runs to 15 residues. From germline, CDR1 is MNHEY and CDR2 SVGEGT. The CDR3: CASSPPGTGGYEQFF. The DNA for the CDR3 is TGTGCCAGCAGTCCCCCCGGGACAGGGGGCTATGAGCAGTTCTTC.

V is TRBV9 and J is TRBJ2-5; 10 bases align to TRBD2. Germline V lookup: CDR1 SGDLS, CDR2 YYNGEE. J gave up 5 bases and V 0 bases, and 7 bases lay outside the gene matches. CDR3 size: 16 residues. CDR3 DNA: TGTGCCAGCAGCGTAGATACAGCGGGAGGGCAGGAGACCCAGTACTTC. This sequence encodes CASSVDTAGGQETQYF. The variable domain in full, with the rest retrieved from reference TRBV9 and TRBJ2-5, is DSGVTQTPKHLITATGQRVTLRCSPRSGDLSVYWYQQSLDQGLQFLIQYYNGEERAKGNILERFSAQQFPDLHSELNLSSLELGDSALYFCASSVDTAGGQETQYFGPGTRLLVL.

This clone was seen once. V gene TRBV27 combines with J gene TRBJ2-7; D might be TRBD1 (5 bases). The CDR3 consists of 12 residues. CDR1 MNHEY and CDR2 SMNVEV come from the germline V gene (reference sequence). Trimming shortened V by 4 bases and J by 6 bases, and 10 bases separated the two germline ends. CDR3 coding DNA: TGTGCCAGCAGTTCAGGGTTGGGCGAGCAGTACTTC. Translation: CASSSGLGEQYF.

The CDR3 loop is CASSPGNDYGYTF. The CDR3 DNA reads TGTGCCAGCAGCCCCGGGAACGACTATGGCTACACCTTC. The chain is built from TRBV11-2 and TRBJ1-2; D is undetermined. The CDR3 totals 13 residues. Germline V lookup: CDR1 SGHAT, CDR2 FQNNGV. V dropped 5 bases and J dropped 3 bases, with 10 bases sitting between them.

The chain joins TRBV11-2 to TRBJ2-3; no clear D. The germline V gene has CDR1 SGHAT and CDR2 FQNNGV. Trimming took 1 base from V and 1 from J, leaving 9 bases between them. There are 15 residues in the CDR3. Here the CDR3 reads CASSLAGTGTDTQYF. CDR3 DNA sequence: TGTGCCAGCAGCTTAGCGGGTACTGGCACAGATACGCAGTATTTT.

The J gene is TRBJ2-7, the V gene TRBV3-1 (or the pseudogene TRBV3-2); TRBD2 might be the D (6 bases). Trimming removed 4 bases from V and 1 base from J, with 11 bases in between. The germline gives CDR1 LGHDT, CDR2 YNNKEL (reference sequence). The CDR3 has 14 amino acids. The CDR3 here is CASSLGGGSYEQYF. CDR3 bases: TGTGCCAGCAGCCTTGGGGGAGGTTCCTACGAGCAGTACTTC.

The rearrangement uses TRBV10-1 and TRBJ2-3, with TRBD2 identical over 15 bases. Germline V gene sequence: CDR1 WNHNN, CDR2 SYGVQD (reference sequence). Trimming removed 4 bases from V and 4 bases from J; junction bases left unmatched: 9. This CDR3 has 18 residues. Here the CDR3 DNA reads TGCGCCAGCAGTGGCGGGACTAGCGGGGGGCCGGTGGCAGATACGCAGTATTTT. It translates to CASSGGTSGGPVADTQYF.

The CDR3 sequence: CSVKKRGVGETQYF. CDR3 coding DNA: TGCAGCGTTAAGAAGCGGGGGGTCGGAGAGACCCAGTACTTC. This chain joins TRBV29-1 and TRBJ2-5; 9 bases are a match to TRBD2. The CDR3 is 14 amino acids. Losses at the gene ends were 5 bases for V and 4 bases for J; bases not matched to a gene: 8. Germline V CDR1 and CDR2: SQVTM, ANQGSEA.

The rearrangement uses TRBV19 and TRBJ1-1, with 9 bases identical to TRBD1. The CDR3 consists of 16 residues. The V gene's germline CDR1 is LNHDA and CDR2 SQIVND (reference sequence). Losses at the gene ends were 6 bases for V and 4 bases for J; bases not matched to a gene: 12. The CDR3 DNA sequence: TGTGCCAGTAGGCTTCAGACAGGGGGTTCTGGCACTGAAGCTTTCTTT. It translates to CASRLQTGGSGTEAFF.

The chain employs TRBV19 and TRBJ2-7, with D unresolved. Germline CDR1 reads LNHDA; CDR2 reads SQIVND (reference sequence). Trimming stripped 10 bases from V and 3 bases from J, with 22 bases between. The CDR3 consists of 15 residues. The CDR3 coding sequence is TGTGCCACCAAGAAAGGCACGGGCGTGGACTACGAGCAGTACTTC. Amino acids: CATKKGTGVDYEQYF.

The chain has TRBV11-2 and TRBJ2-1; D is possibly TRBD2 (5 bases). V shed 1 base and J shed 2 bases, with 6 bases lying between them. Looked up from germline, CDR1 is SGHAT and CDR2 is FQNNGV. This CDR3 contains 14 residues. The CDR3 nucleotides read TGTGCCAGCAGCTTAGGAGCGGCCTACAATGAGCAGTTCTTC. As protein: CASSLGAAYNEQFF.

The rearrangement uses TRBV7-9 and TRBJ2-7, with 10 bases lining up with TRBD2. V trimming: 2 bases; J trimming: 4 bases; junction bases outside the gene matches: 5. CDR1 is SEHNR, CDR2 FQNEAQ, per germline (reference sequence). This CDR3 contains 15 residues. The CDR3 region is CASSLRPSGGYEQYF. In nucleotides, the CDR3 is TGTGCCAGCAGCTTAAGGCCTAGCGGGGGATACGAGCAGTACTTC.